This T cell receptor beta chain was sequenced for a study of CD8 T cells in Susac syndrome. Regarding the study as a whole: The study acknowledged a relatively small number of individuals in its TCR sequencing and HLA analysis.

TCR beta was sequenced from blood CD8+ and CD4+ T cells. Matched for age and sex, the controls were healthy donors. The RNA, 0.5 to 1 ug, was put through reverse transcription using random hexamers. Across 54 Vbeta and 13 Jbeta, TCR beta CDR3 was amplified with immunoSEQ multiplex PCR. One entry per CDR3 protein, called by TCRdb with MiXCR from the immunoSEQ multiplex PCR reads. This table has approximately 160,000 distinct CDR3 sequences, around 90% appearing once. Comment on this clonotype: Its target is unknown.

V was pared by 4 bases and J by 17 bases, with 6 bases of the junction left unmatched. CDR1 SEHNR and CDR2 FQNEAQ come from the germline V gene (reference sequence). The CDR3 is 12 residues long. Sample: CD4+ T cells from PBMCs. The chain combines TRBV7-9 with TRBJ1-6, with TRBD1 matching 9 bases. This receptor was taken from a human donor in good health. Written as DNA, the CDR3 is TGTGCCAGCAGCTCCCGGGACAGGGTGTTCCACTTT. Its protein is CASSSRDRVFHF. Based on the CDR3 plus reference TRBV7-9 and TRBJ1-6, the full variable domain is DTGVSQNPRHKITKRGQNVTFRCDPISEHNRLYWYRQTLGQGPEFLTYFQNEAQLEKSRLLSDRFSAERPKGSFSTLEIQRTEQGDSAMYLCASSSRDRVFHFGNGTRLTVT.